This TCR beta chain was captured in a study of T cells after yellow fever vaccination. In regard to this clonotype: Its antigen is currently unknown.

TCRdb processed the 5' RACE reads anew with MiXCR; each CDR3 protein has one entry. Among around 250,000 distinct CDR3 sequences listed, roughly 7.2% were seen once. General observations from the study: Abundant clonotypes from the bulk population could have been carried over as contaminants into FACS-sorted repertoires. Secondary responses were weaker yet peaked faster, day 5 versus 15. At less than 97% for CD4 and approximately 88% for CD8, most primary-vaccination clones showed up again after the booster.

Trimming removed 3 bases at V and 3 bases at J, with 9 bases between. Germline V gene data show CDR1 as LNHDA and CDR2 as SQIVND (reference sequence). The CDR3 loop spans 14 amino acids. This sequence joins TRBV19 and TRBJ1-5; D perhaps matches TRBD1 (5 bases). The source of this sequence is a man aged 25 to 45 who received the YFV17D yellow fever vaccine. The sample consisted of CD4+ T cells sorted from PBMCs, taken 15 days after the yellow fever booster vaccination. The CDR3 is CASSIGHLNQPQHF. The DNA for the CDR3 is TGTGCCAGTAGTATTGGACACCTCAATCAGCCCCAGCATTTT.